These 2 T cell receptor beta chains came from one sample sequenced in a study of cytomegalovirus exposure and HLA in healthy donors. Using immunoSEQ multiplex PCR, the repertoire was profiled, and TCRdb retains in-frame clones only, with some absent. The sample consists of some 120,000 clones, approximately 91% of them appearing once. The sequencing sample was made of PBMCs. The origin of the receptors is a man aged 30-40 years in good health and CMV-seronegative.

The rearrangement links TRBV7-7 to TRBJ2-3; D is unresolved. The CDR3 runs 14 residues. The germline V gene encodes CDR1 SSHAT and CDR2 FNYEAQ (reference sequence). The V end lost 6 bases, the J end lost 3 bases, and 13 bases lay between the germline ends. The CDR3 loop is CASSSGFGTDTQYF. The DNA for the CDR3 is TGTGCCAGCAGTTCCGGCTTCGGGACAGATACGCAGTATTTT. Looking up the rest from reference TRBV7-7 and TRBJ2-3 gives the full variable domain: GAGVSQSPRYKVTKRGQDVTLRCDPISSHATLYWYQQALGQGPEFLTYFNYEAQPDKSGLPSDRFSAERPEGSISTLTIQRTEQRDSAMYRCASSSGFGTDTQYFGPGTRLTVL.

V usage is TRBV4-3 and J usage is TRBJ1-5, with TRBD1 identical over 11 bases. The V and J ends lost 4 bases and 6 bases, in that order; junction bases with no gene match: 14. This CDR3 is built from 18 residues. Germline CDR1 reads LGHNA; CDR2 reads YSLEER. CDR3 protein: CASSPTQGGQGVGQPQHF. CDR3 DNA: TGCGCCAGCAGCCCCACCCAGGGGGGACAGGGGGTTGGTCAGCCCCAGCATTTT.